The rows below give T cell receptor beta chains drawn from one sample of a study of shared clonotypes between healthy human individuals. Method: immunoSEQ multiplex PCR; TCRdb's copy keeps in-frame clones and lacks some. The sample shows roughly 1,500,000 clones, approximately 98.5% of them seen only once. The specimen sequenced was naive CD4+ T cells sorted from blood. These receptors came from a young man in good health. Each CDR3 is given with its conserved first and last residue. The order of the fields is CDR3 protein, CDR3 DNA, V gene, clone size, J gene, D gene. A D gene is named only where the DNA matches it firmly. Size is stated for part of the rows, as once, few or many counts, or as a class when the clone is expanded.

CDR3 protein: CASSLAGVYEQYF
CDR3 DNA: TGTGCCAGCAGCTTAGCAGGGGTGTACGAGCAGTACTTC
V gene: TRBV7-9
clone size: NA
J gene: TRBJ2-7
D gene: NA

CDR3 protein: CASSLRRGGLNEQFF
CDR3 DNA: TGTGCCAGCAGCTTGCGGCGTGGCGGACTCAATGAGCAGTTCTTC
V gene: TRBV5-4
clone size: NA
J gene: TRBJ2-1
D gene: NA

CDR3 protein: CASSQSAGLAKNIQYF
CDR3 DNA: TGCGCCAGCAGTCAATCTGCAGGGCTAGCCAAAAACATTCAGTACTTC
V gene: TRBV23-1
clone size: NA
J gene: TRBJ2-4
D gene: NA

CDR3 protein: CASRNVRGPSFF
CDR3 DNA: TGTGCCAGCAGAAACGTCCGGGGACCATCTTTCTTC
V gene: TRBV28
clone size: NA
J gene: TRBJ2-1
D gene: NA

CDR3 protein: CASSSLVAGELFF
CDR3 DNA: TGTGCCAGCAGCTCCCTGGTCGCCGGGGAGCTGTTTTTT
V gene: TRBV7-6
clone size: NA
J gene: TRBJ2-2
D gene: NA

CDR3 protein: CASSEITGGVEEKLFF
CDR3 DNA: TGTGCCAGCAGTGAAATTACAGGGGGCGTAGAGGAAAAACTGTTTTTT
V gene: TRBV6-1
clone size: once
J gene: TRBJ1-4
D gene: TRBD1

CDR3 protein: CASSPQLADKGNEQFF
CDR3 DNA: TGTGCCAGCTCACCCCAACTAGCGGATAAGGGCAATGAGCAGTTCTTC
V gene: TRBV18
clone size: NA
J gene: TRBJ2-1
D gene: TRBD2

CDR3 protein: CASSLTSFHEQYF
CDR3 DNA: TGTGCCAGCAGCCTGACTAGTTTCCACGAGCAGTACTTC
V gene: TRBV28
clone size: NA
J gene: TRBJ2-7
D gene: NA

CDR3 protein: CASSSTGQLDNEKLFF
CDR3 DNA: TGTGCCAGCAGCTCAACTGGACAGCTGGATAATGAAAAACTGTTTTTT
V gene: TRBV9
clone size: NA
J gene: TRBJ1-4
D gene: NA

CDR3 protein: CASSQSGGQKETQYF
CDR3 DNA: TGCGCCAGCAGCCAATCGGGGGGACAGAAAGAGACCCAGTACTTC
V gene: TRBV4-1
clone size: NA
J gene: TRBJ2-5
D gene: NA

CDR3 protein: CASSSPRLAGGMTQYF
CDR3 DNA: TGTGCCAGCAGTTCCCCCCGACTAGCGGGGGGGATGACGCAGTATTTT
V gene: TRBV6-5
clone size: NA
J gene: TRBJ2-3
D gene: TRBD2

CDR3 protein: CASSYPTYNEQFF
CDR3 DNA: TGCGCCAGCAGCTACCCCACCTACAATGAGCAGTTCTTC
V gene: TRBV5-1
clone size: NA
J gene: TRBJ2-1
D gene: NA

CDR3 protein: CASSLGGGRNQPQHF
CDR3 DNA: TGTGCCAGCAGTTTGGGGGGTGGGCGCAATCAGCCCCAGCATTTT
V gene: TRBV28
clone size: NA
J gene: TRBJ1-5
D gene: NA

CDR3 protein: CASSKGTIRTDTQYF
CDR3 DNA: TGTGCCAGCAGTAAAGGGACTATACGCACAGATACGCAGTATTTT
V gene: TRBV27
clone size: once
J gene: TRBJ2-3
D gene: TRBD2

CDR3 protein: CASSYYNQPQHF
CDR3 DNA: TGTGCCAGCAGCTATTACAATCAGCCCCAGCATTTT
V gene: TRBV5-5
clone size: NA
J gene: TRBJ1-5
D gene: NA

CDR3 protein: CASSLAGGIGGELFF
CDR3 DNA: TGTGCCAGCAGCCTGGCGGGCGGGATAGGCGGGGAGCTGTTTTTT
V gene: TRBV11-3
clone size: NA
J gene: TRBJ2-2
D gene: NA

CDR3 protein: CASNQRTAYEQYF
CDR3 DNA: TGTGCCAGCAATCAGCGGACAGCCTACGAGCAGTACTTC
V gene: TRBV6-1
clone size: NA
J gene: TRBJ2-7
D gene: NA

CDR3 protein: CASSGTGMFTDTQYF
CDR3 DNA: TGTGCCAGCAGTGGGACAGGGATGTTCACAGATACGCAGTATTTT
V gene: TRBV2
clone size: NA
J gene: TRBJ2-3
D gene: TRBD1

CDR3 protein: CASSRRTGAPQETQYF
CDR3 DNA: TGTGCCAGCAGCCGCCGGACAGGGGCGCCCCAAGAGACCCAGTACTTC
V gene: TRBV7-9
clone size: NA
J gene: TRBJ2-5
D gene: TRBD1

CDR3 protein: CASSYTNSPAKGTQYF
CDR3 DNA: TGTGCCAGCAGTTACACAAATAGCCCGGCTAAGGGGACCCAGTACTTC
V gene: TRBV6-5
clone size: NA
J gene: TRBJ2-5
D gene: NA

CDR3 protein: CASSSGILNEQFF
CDR3 DNA: TGTGCCAGCAGCTCCGGGATCCTCAATGAGCAGTTCTTC
V gene: TRBV7-2
clone size: NA
J gene: TRBJ2-1
D gene: NA

CDR3 protein: CSVVAAGADYGYTF
CDR3 DNA: TGCAGCGTCGTGGCAGCGGGCGCTGACTATGGCTACACCTTC
V gene: TRBV29-1
clone size: NA
J gene: TRBJ1-2
D gene: NA

CDR3 protein: CASSLVPAPDTQYF
CDR3 DNA: TGTGCCAGCAGTTTGGTCCCCGCTCCGGATACGCAGTATTTT
V gene: TRBV28
clone size: NA
J gene: TRBJ2-3
D gene: NA